The 10 T cell receptor beta chains presented below share a single source sample, sequenced in a study of chemoradiotherapy in HPV16-positive cancers. Here immunoSEQ multiplex PCR was the method, and the copy in TCRdb shows in-frame clones only, minus some. This table holds 7,500 to 8,000 clones, around 81% found once. The specimen was taken from a patient who underwent chemoradiotherapy. Source of these receptors: a human donor with HPV-associated anogenital cancer.

The chain has TRBV2 and TRBJ1-5, with 9 bases lining up with TRBD1. V lost 4 bases and J lost 4; bases outside the gene matches: 11. This CDR3 has 17 residues. Germline values: CDR1 SNHLY, CDR2 FYNNEI. The CDR3 bases are TGTGCCAGCAGTGTGGTTCCGGGACAGGGCGTGAATCAGCCCCAGCATTTT. Protein: CASSVVPGQGVNQPQHF.

The rearrangement joins TRBV25-1 to TRBJ2-1; 7 bases fit TRBD1. This CDR3 is 15 amino acids long. V lost 1 base and J lost 13; bases outside the gene matches: 13. Looked up from germline, CDR1 is MGHDK and CDR2 is SYGVNS. The CDR3 sequence: CASSESGTGQTFQFF. CDR3 DNA: TGTGCCAGCAGTGAATCCGGTACGGGACAGACCTTTCAGTTCTTC.

The chain recombines TRBV7-9 with TRBJ2-2; 10 nucleotides align to TRBD2. The CDR3 loop spans 16 amino acids. The germline V gene has CDR1 SEHNR and CDR2 FQNEAQ (reference sequence). Unmatched junction bases numbered 12, after V lost 7 bases and J lost 7 bases. In DNA, the CDR3 is TGTGCCAGCAACACAGGGAGCGGGAGGGCCGTCGGGGAGCTGTTTTTT. This sequence encodes CASNTGSGRAVGELFF.

The CDR3 DNA reads TGTGCCACCAACCGGGAGCACGGACTTAAGGAGACCCAGTACTTC. It encodes CATNREHGLKETQYF. The gene calls are TRBV6-1 and TRBJ2-5; tentatively, D is TRBD2 (6 bases). Trimming took 10 bases from V and 5 from J, leaving 23 bases between them. Germline CDR1 reads MNHNS; CDR2 reads SASEGT. CDR3 length equals 15 residues.

This chain uses TRBV6-1 with TRBJ1-5; D is perhaps TRBD1 (5 bases). Germline V lookup: CDR1 MNHNS, CDR2 SASEGT. V lost 7 bases, J lost 4 bases, and 8 bases lay in between. This CDR3 contains 12 residues. The CDR3 here is CASTGGNQPQHF. The DNA for the CDR3 is TGTGCCAGCACGGGGGGGAATCAGCCCCAGCATTTT.

The chain couples TRBV27 to TRBJ2-1; D might be TRBD2 (5 bases). Trimming took 7 bases from V and 4 from J, leaving 17 bases between them. The germline gives CDR1 MNHEY, CDR2 SMNVEV (reference sequence). The CDR3 contains 15 residues. The CDR3 DNA reads as TGTGCCAGCATTCCCCTAGGCGGGCTTTACAATGAGCAGTTCTTC. This codes for CASIPLGGLYNEQFF.

This sequence joins TRBV29-1 and TRBJ1-3; no reliable D call. This CDR3 has 13 amino acids. V was clipped by 3 bases and J by 0 bases, with 6 bases between them. Germline V lookup: CDR1 SQVTM, CDR2 ANQGSEA. CDR3: CSVEATSGNTIYF. In nucleotides, the CDR3 is TGCAGCGTTGAGGCCACCTCTGGAAACACCATATATTTT.

V usage is TRBV4-1 and J usage is TRBJ1-4, with D unclear. This CDR3 has 15 residues. The germline V and J ends were trimmed by 4 bases and 2 bases, with 11 bases remaining between them. CDR1 and CDR2 from the germline V gene are MGHRA and YSYEKL. CDR3 DNA sequence: TGCGCCAGCAGCCCCATGGGGATGACTAATGAAAAACTGTTTTTT. Translating it yields CASSPMGMTNEKLFF.

This chain uses TRBV29-1 with TRBJ2-7; a weak D match, TRBD2 (5 bases). CDR1 and CDR2 from the germline V gene are SQVTM and ANQGSEA. The CDR3 has 12 residues. The V end was cut by 7 bases, the J end by 3 bases, with 13 bases between. CDR3 nucleotide sequence: TGCAGCGCTCTTGTCGGAGGCTACGAGCAGTACTTC. It encodes CSALVGGYEQYF.

The chain recombines TRBV14 with TRBJ2-4, with D uncertain. Germline V CDR1 and CDR2: SGHDN, FVKESK. The V end was cut by 0 bases, the J end by 14 bases, with 14 bases between. CDR3 length: 13 amino acids. This CDR3 is CASSQERIGVKYF. CDR3 in DNA: TGTGCCAGCAGCCAAGAGAGAATCGGAGTCAAGTACTTC.